The 20 T cell receptor beta chains reported below all come from one sample, sequenced in a study of cytomegalovirus exposure and HLA in healthy donors. 60 Vbeta and 13 Jbeta primers were used in PCR. Here immunoSEQ multiplex PCR was the method, and the copy in TCRdb shows in-frame clones only, minus some. The sample carries tens of thousands of clones, roughly 70% recorded once. Specimen: PBMCs. These receptors originate from a man between 60 and 70 years old in good health and CMV-seropositive.

DNA for the CDR3: TGTGCCAGCAGTCCCCCAGACAGGGGGCAGGGGGATACGCAGTATTTT. Its translation: CASSPPDRGQGDTQYF. The rearrangement links TRBV28 to TRBJ2-3; 10 bases match TRBD1. This CDR3 region has 16 residues. V trimming: 5 bases; J trimming: 6 bases; junction bases outside the gene matches: 11. Germline values: CDR1 MDHEN, CDR2 SYDVKM.

This sequence joins TRBV5-6 and TRBJ1-3; possibly TRBD1 for D (5 bases). The germline V gene encodes CDR1 SGHDT and CDR2 YYEEEE. Trimming removed 3 bases from V and 7 bases from J, with 20 bases in between. The CDR3 spans 16 residues. CDR3 amino acids: CASSSPGGSGINTIYF. The CDR3 bases are TGTGCCAGCAGCTCCCCCGGGGGTAGCGGAATCAACACCATATATTTT.

This clone was seen a handful of times. One junction end does not reproduce the germline sequence, and a read error may be involved. The chain combines TRBV15 with TRBJ2-1, with 8 bases aligning to TRBD1. Germline CDR1 reads LNHNV; CDR2 reads YYDKDF (reference sequence). The CDR3 totals 21 residues. CDR3: CATSTHMLTGEETRTYSEQFF. CDR3 DNA sequence: TGTGCCACCAGCACCCATATGCTGACAGGGGAAGAGACTAGAACATACAGTGAGCAGTTCTTC.

J is TRBJ2-7 and V is TRBV30, with 9 positions matching TRBD2. CDR3 size: 15 residues. Germline lookup yields CDR1 GTSNPN and CDR2 SVGIG (reference sequence). V was pared by 0 bases and J by 2 bases, with 5 bases of the junction left unmatched. CDR3 sequence (DNA): TGTGCCTGGAGTGTATTAGCGGGGGTAACCTACGAGCAGTACTTC. As protein: CAWSVLAGVTYEQYF. Looking up the rest from reference TRBV30 and TRBJ2-7 gives the full variable domain: SQTIHQWPATLVQPVGSPLSLECTVEGTSNPNLYWYRQAAGRGLQLLFYSVGIGQISSEVPQNLSASRPQDRQFILSSKKLLLSDSGFYLCAWSVLAGVTYEQYFGPGTRLTVT.

This chain links TRBV7-6 with TRBJ2-3; 7 bases agree with TRBD1. V trimming: 5 bases; J trimming: 4 bases; junction bases outside the gene matches: 6. CDR1 is SGHVS, CDR2 FNYEAQ, per germline. The CDR3 loop spans 14 amino acids. As DNA, the CDR3 is TGTGCCAGCAGCGCCAGACAGGGCGCAGATACGCAGTATTTT. Translating gives CASSARQGADTQYF.

The chain joins TRBV5-1 to TRBJ2-5; 7 bases map to TRBD1. The CDR3 has 15 amino acids. The junction had 11 bases not matched to a gene; V was cut back by 4 bases and J by 5 bases. Germline loops: CDR1 SGHRS, CDR2 YFSETQ. The CDR3 bases are TGCGCCAGCAGCACAACAGCGACAGGGCGGGAGACCCAGTACTTC. It codes for CASSTTATGRETQYF.

Concerning this clone: One end of the junction is discordant with germline, which a read error may explain. This rearrangement joins TRBV2 to TRBJ2-7; D unclear. CDR1 SNHLY and CDR2 FYNNEI come from the germline V gene. The CDR3 consists of 11 residues. The CDR3 nucleotides read TGTGCAAGCAGCTATTCCTACGAGCAGTACTTC. It translates to CASSYSYEQYF.

This clone occurred a few times. The chain carries TRBV7-2 and TRBJ1-2; D may be TRBD1 (6 bases). Trimming stripped 5 bases from V and 4 bases from J, with 20 bases between. This CDR3 is 16 amino acids long. Germline-derived CDR1 and CDR2 are SGHTA and FQGNSA. CDR3 sequence reads: CASSLITGGGLYGYTF. The CDR3 coding sequence is TGTGCCAGCAGCCTAATAACGGGGGGGGGCCTCTATGGCTACACCTTC.

The chain combines TRBV5-1 with TRBJ1-1, with TRBD1 as a possible D gene (5 bases). The ends were cut back, 1 base at V and 1 base at J, with 8 bases in the middle. The CDR3 runs 14 residues. Germline V lookup: CDR1 SGHRS, CDR2 YFSETQ. The CDR3 sequence is CASSLWQGNTEAFF. For the CDR3, the DNA is TGCGCCAGCAGCTTGTGGCAGGGGAACACTGAAGCTTTCTTT.

The J gene is TRBJ2-5, the V gene TRBV5-6, with no clear D. In germline, CDR1 is SGHDT, CDR2 YYEEEE. CDR3 length: 15 residues. V shed 1 base and J shed 2 bases, with 12 bases lying between them. The CDR3 coding sequence is TGTGCCAGCAGCTTGAGCAGGCAAGGACAAGAGACCCAGTACTTC. Its translation: CASSLSRQGQETQYF.

The V and J genes are TRBV7-9 and TRBJ2-7, with TRBD1 as a possible D gene (6 bases). CDR3 length: 13 amino acids. V shed 1 base and J shed 6 bases, with 10 bases lying between them. Germline V gene sequence: CDR1 SEHNR, CDR2 FQNEAQ (reference sequence). The CDR3 loop is CASSLEQGSEQYF. CDR3 bases: TGTGCCAGCAGCTTAGAGCAGGGGTCCGAGCAGTACTTC.

J is TRBJ1-2 and V is TRBV7-3; D unclear. Trimming left V 5 bases short and J 6 bases short, with 13 bases between. The length of the CDR3 is 13 residues. The germline V gene encodes CDR1 SGHTA and CDR2 FQGTGA. As DNA, the CDR3 is TGTGCCAGCAGCCATACCCCAGCGGATGGCTACACCTTC. Protein product: CASSHTPADGYTF.

The J gene is TRBJ1-2, the V gene TRBV10-1; D ambiguous. Trimming took 4 bases from V and 2 from J, leaving 8 bases between them. Per the germline V gene, CDR1 is WNHNN and CDR2 is SYGVQD (reference sequence). There are 13 residues in the CDR3. CDR3 bases: TGCGCCAGCAGTGCTACCGAAAACTATGGCTACACCTTC. Its protein is CASSATENYGYTF.

The rearrangement uses TRBV19 and TRBJ2-7; the D gene is possibly TRBD2 (6 bases). This CDR3 has 14 residues. Germline V gene lookup returns CDR1 LNHDA and CDR2 SQIVND (reference sequence). The V and J ends lost 3 bases and 5 bases respectively, with 14 bases between them. CDR3 loop: CASSIDGSENEQYF. Here the CDR3 DNA reads TGTGCCAGTAGTATCGACGGGAGCGAGAACGAGCAGTACTTC.

The rearrangement links TRBV27 to TRBJ1-5; 9 bases are shared with TRBD1. Germline V gene sequence: CDR1 MNHEY, CDR2 SMNVEV (reference sequence). This CDR3 spans 15 amino acids. V lost 6 bases, J lost 4 bases, and 7 bases stayed unmatched. The CDR3 region is CASSRTGAMNQPQHF. In DNA form, the CDR3 reads TGTGCCAGCAGCCGGACAGGGGCCATGAATCAGCCCCAGCATTTT.

The rearrangement joins TRBV9 to TRBJ2-2; 8 positions match TRBD2. Germline V gene sequence: CDR1 SGDLS, CDR2 YYNGEE. V dropped 2 bases and J dropped 7; count of bases not matched to a gene: 13. The CDR3 is 17 amino acids. The CDR3 protein is CASSVNPGLDVHGELFF. CDR3 DNA: TGTGCCAGCAGCGTTAATCCGGGACTAGATGTTCACGGGGAGCTGTTTTTT.

This chain uses TRBV6-1 with TRBJ1-2, with D unclear. The V and J ends lost 7 bases and 6 bases respectively, with 9 bases between them. This CDR3 is 11 amino acids long. Germline V gene sequence: CDR1 MNHNS, CDR2 SASEGT. CDR3 coding DNA: TGTGCCAGCACCTTAGCGGATGGCTACACCTTC. It specifies CASTLADGYTF.

V gene TRBV9 combines with J gene TRBJ2-2, with 13 bases that match TRBD2. V lost 4 bases, J lost 4 bases, and 13 bases stayed unmatched. Germline V gene data show CDR1 as SGDLS and CDR2 as YYNGEE. This CDR3 contains 19 residues. The DNA for the CDR3 is TGTGCCAGCAGCATCAGAACCGGGACTAGCGGGGTTGGCACCGGGGAGCTGTTTTTT. Protein sequence: CASSIRTGTSGVGTGELFF.

The CDR3 DNA reads TGTGCCAGCAGCGAAAAACTAGCGGCCCGGACCCAGTACTTC. Translated: CASSEKLAARTQYF. V usage is TRBV7-6 and J usage is TRBJ2-5; the match to TRBD2 covers 8 bases. Germline loops: CDR1 SGHVS, CDR2 FNYEAQ. Trimming cost V 5 bases and J 7 bases; bases outside gene matches: 9. The length of the CDR3 is 14 residues.

J is TRBJ2-3 and V is TRBV10-3; the D is unclear. The V gene's germline CDR1 is ENHRY and CDR2 SYGVKD. This CDR3 has 15 residues. Deletions cut 6 bases from V and 0 bases from J, with 13 bases between. CDR3 residues: CAIRGRSSSTDTQYF. In DNA form, the CDR3 reads TGTGCCATCAGGGGCAGGTCCTCTAGCACAGATACGCAGTATTTT.